A selection of T cell receptor beta chains follows, all from one sample in a study of T cell repertoires in cytomegalovirus infection. The antigens these receptors bind are not known. TCRdb ran MiXCR on the reads and lists one entry per CDR3 protein. The data show some 920,000 distinct CDR3 sequences, with roughly a third seen just once and roughly 12% held by the top ten. The specimen was cultured CD8+ T cells from PBMCs, collected from culture after CMV antigen stimulation. These receptors came from a human donor in good health (CMV status not recorded). Some clones in this sample may be carry-over from other donors' samples. Each CDR3 is given with its conserved first and last residue.

v_call	j_call	cdr3_aa
TRBV6-5	TRBJ1-2	CASSSTEYYGYTF
TRBV27	TRBJ1-4	CASSAALYEKLFF
TRBV15	TRBJ1-3	CATSRDPHTGNTIYF
TRBV7-2	TRBJ1-5	CASSLAGWGIGQPQHF
TRBV5-4	TRBJ1-6	CASSLRREKGNSPLHF
TRBV20-1	TRBJ2-1	CSARDKNHSPYNEQFF
TRBV2	TRBJ2-5	CASNPDQGGETQYF
TRBV6-2/TRBV6-3	TRBJ1-2	CASSYYRVNGYTF
TRBV20-1	TRBJ1-2	CSALGQRPNYGYTF
TRBV6-5	TRBJ1-1	CASGRTVNTEAFF
TRBV13	TRBJ1-6	CASSGKGESYNSPLHF
TRBV7-2	TRBJ2-7	CASREDRGPWQHF
TRBV11-2	TRBJ2-2	CASSLWGASLNGELFF
TRBV15	TRBJ2-7	CATNPSDRPHEQYF
TRBV6-6	TRBJ2-7	CASSYSPMTVTSYEQYF
TRBV7-2	TRBJ2-5	CASSDGTSGGRGIRETQYF
TRBV27	TRBJ2-5	CASSLSMPDGETQYF
TRBV12-3/TRBV12-4	TRBJ1-5	CASSHGGTGNQPQHF
TRBV19	TRBJ2-1	CASIQKDRGLASYNEQFF
TRBV7-9	TRBJ2-3	CASSLAGWALDTQYF
TRBV2	TRBJ2-5	CAQHGTRETQYF
TRBV6-2/TRBV6-3	TRBJ2-3	CASSGLDRGRDTDTQYF
TRBV27	TRBJ1-2	CASSPTEQTGLYYGYTF
TRBV7-9	TRBJ1-1	CASSLVQGAAPWEAFF
TRBV7-6	TRBJ1-2	CASSSLGFYGYTF
TRBV5-1	TRBJ2-1	CASSLGRREFF
TRBV3-1	TRBJ2-3	CASSQETDRADTQYF
TRBV27	TRBJ2-5	CASSLVQGRVETQYF
TRBV27	TRBJ1-3	CASRLDGSSGNTIYF
TRBV7-2	TRBJ1-5	CASSSDRVFQGNQPQHF
TRBV5-1	TRBJ2-5	CASSSTGGLPQETQYF
TRBV14	TRBJ1-2	CASSHELVREGYTF
TRBV5-5	TRBJ1-3	CASSLPGQSSSGNTIYF
TRBV6-6	TRBJ1-5	CASSVYRGNVNQPQHF
TRBV27	TRBJ1-2	CASSGTGNNYGYTF
TRBV2	TRBJ2-1	CATEGSGGDYNEQFF
TRBV12-3/TRBV12-4	TRBJ1-5	CASSLEGGGPEYSHQPQHF
TRBV6-1	TRBJ1-2	CATNPTGQGNYGYTF
TRBV5-4	TRBJ2-4	CASSLGGIKNIQYF
TRBV20-1	TRBJ2-5	CSARPAAGQETQYF
TRBV6-1	TRBJ1-1	CASSDPLPGQGPNTEAFF
TRBV12-3/TRBV12-4	TRBJ2-1	CASSDGTSGQTSQDNEQFF
TRBV7-9	TRBJ2-7	CASSFPGAPSYEQYF
TRBV12-3/TRBV12-4	TRBJ2-1	CASSLRGRLSYNEQFF
TRBV2	TRBJ2-5	CAGRLAEETQYF
TRBV6-2/TRBV6-3	TRBJ2-1	CASTPGGGNEQFF
TRBV7-6	TRBJ2-3	CASSLNPGTSSTDTQYF
TRBV7-2	TRBJ2-1	CASSLHGKKKSYNEQFF
TRBV12-3/TRBV12-4	TRBJ1-3	CAVRTPAGNTIYF
TRBV6-1	TRBJ2-1	CASTFLSGGDNEQFF
TRBV12-3/TRBV12-4	TRBJ2-1	CASSHPTSGGPSYNEQFF
TRBV18	TRBJ1-6	CASSPPGRIFNSPLHF
TRBV12-5	TRBJ2-1	CASGSHRDRLSYNEQFF
TRBV10-2	TRBJ2-7	CASSEMGIAYEQYF
TRBV6-6	TRBJ2-3	CASSYLGPQYF